What follows are 15 T cell receptor beta chains derived from one specimen sequenced in a study of T cells in Graves' hyperthyroidism and ophthalmopathy. Authors of the study amplified TCR beta CDR3 regions from RNA transcripts. The TCR CDR3 first-round RT-PCR relied on the HTBI primer set. TCRdb independently ran MiXCR on the multiplex PCR reads; one entry per CDR3 protein. The repertoire holds about 600,000 distinct CDR3 sequences, with about a sixth as singletons. The sample consisted of blood. The receptors were sampled from a woman in her forties with Graves' ophthalmopathy.

This clonotype was counted ten times or more. The chain carries TRBV30 and TRBJ1-5; D remains ambiguous. The germline CDR1 and CDR2 sequences are GTSNPN and SVGIG (reference sequence). Trimming pared 0 bases from V and 5 bases from J, leaving 8 bases between. The CDR3 loop spans 13 amino acids. The CDR3, as DNA: TGTGCCTGGAGTGTTTTTGAGGATCAGCCCCAGCATTTT. It specifies CAWSVFEDQPQHF. Based on the CDR3 plus reference TRBV30 and TRBJ1-5, the full variable domain is SQTIHQWPATLVQPVGSPLSLECTVEGTSNPNLYWYRQAAGRGLQLLFYSVGIGQISSEVPQNLSASRPQDRQFILSSKKLLLSDSGFYLCAWSVFEDQPQHFGDGTRLSIL.

This clonotype was observed a few times. The genes are TRBV6-1 and TRBJ2-1, with D tentatively TRBD1 (7 bases). The V end lost 5 bases, the J end lost 11 bases, and 13 bases lay between the germline ends. Germline lookup yields CDR1 MNHNS and CDR2 SASEGT. This CDR3 is 12 amino acids long. The CDR3 region is CASSSQGGKQFF. For the CDR3, the DNA is TGTGCCAGCAGTTCTCAGGGGGGTAAGCAGTTCTTC.

In its sample, this clonotype was seen many times. The chain recombines TRBV29-1 with TRBJ1-1, with 11 positions matching TRBD1. CDR1 is SQVTM and CDR2 is ANQGSEA in the germline V gene. The trim removed 5 bases at V and 6 bases at J, leaving 5 bases unmatched. The CDR3 sequence is 13 residues long. CDR3 loop: CSVRTGGKAEAFF. The DNA of the CDR3 is TGCAGCGTTCGGACAGGGGGCAAGGCTGAAGCTTTCTTT.

This chain uses TRBV5-1 with TRBJ2-7, with TRBD1 identical over 10 bases. J lost 5 bases, V lost 2 bases, and 4 bases had no gene match. CDR1 SGHRS and CDR2 YFSETQ come from the germline V gene. This CDR3 comprises 14 residues. CDR3 coding DNA: TGCGCCAGCAGCTTAGGGGACAGGGGCAACGAGCAGTACTTC. Encoded protein: CASSLGDRGNEQYF.

This chain connects TRBV4-1 to TRBJ1-2, with D possibly being TRBD1 (5 bases). CDR1 MGHRA and CDR2 YSYEKL come from the germline V gene. This CDR3 spans 15 amino acids. The V end lost 0 bases, the J end lost 4 bases, and 12 bases lay between the germline ends. The CDR3 loop reads CASSQEPQGLYGYTF. As DNA, the CDR3 is TGCGCCAGCAGCCAAGAACCCCAGGGTCTCTATGGCTACACCTTC.

This clonotype was counted at least ten times. The chain employs TRBV28 and TRBJ2-4; TRBD1 matches 9 bases. The CDR3 runs 15 residues. The V and J ends lost 6 bases and 4 bases, in that order; junction bases with no gene match: 7. CDR1 is MDHEN, CDR2 SYDVKM, per germline. CDR3 bases: TGTGCCAGCAGACAAGTTGGGACAGGGAAAAACATTCAGTACTTC. It codes for CASRQVGTGKNIQYF. Filled out from reference TRBV28 and TRBJ2-4, the complete variable domain reads DVKVTQSSRYLVKRTGEKVFLECVQDMDHENMFWYRQDPGLGLRLIYFSYDVKMKEKGDIPEGYSVSREKKERFSLILESASTNQTSMYLCASRQVGTGKNIQYFGAGTRLSVL.

This chain connects TRBV3-1 to TRBJ1-3; D call uncertain. Germline V gene data show CDR1 as LGHDT and CDR2 as YNNKEL (reference sequence). V lost 0 bases and J 0 bases, leaving 6 bases between the germline ends. There are 15 residues in the CDR3. The CDR3 protein is CASSQEGLSGNTIYF. The DNA for the CDR3 is TGTGCCAGCAGCCAAGAGGGCCTCTCTGGAAACACCATATATTTT.

The rearrangement joins TRBV12-3 or TRBV12-4 to TRBJ1-2, with a possible D match to TRBD1 (5 bases). The CDR3 extends over 15 amino acids. The ends were cut back, 3 bases at V and 6 bases at J, with 17 bases in the middle. This CDR3 reads CASSFFLGETNGYTF. The DNA for the CDR3 is TGTGCCAGCAGTTTTTTTCTGGGGGAAACCAATGGCTACACCTTC.

This clonotype appeared many times. The genes are TRBV7-8 and TRBJ2-1; TRBD2 is a possible D gene (9 bases). Germline assignment: CDR1 SGHVS and CDR2 FQNEAQ. The CDR3 runs 15 residues. Trimming shortened V by 10 bases and J by 10 bases, and 26 bases separated the two germline ends. This CDR3 reads CATHRGVAGVEEQFF. In DNA form, the CDR3 reads TGTGCCACGCACAGGGGGGTAGCGGGAGTAGAGGAGCAGTTCTTC.

This clonotype occurred many times. The rearrangement uses TRBV5-1 and TRBJ2-1; the match to TRBD2 covers 10 bases. This CDR3 has 17 residues. J lost 0 bases, V lost 4 bases, and 7 bases had no gene match. Germline V gene data show CDR1 as SGHRS and CDR2 as YFSETQ. DNA of the CDR3: TGCGCCAGCAGCAGCGGACTAGCGGTAAGCTCCTACAATGAGCAGTTCTTC. It is translated as CASSSGLAVSSYNEQFF.

This clonotype has a handful of counts. The rearrangement joins TRBV24-1 to TRBJ1-5; TRBD1 is a possible D gene (5 bases). Germline V gives CDR1 KGHDR, CDR2 SFDVKD. V lost 4 bases and J lost 2, with 5 bases in between. CDR3 length equals 13 residues. The CDR3 region has the DNA TGTGCCACCAGTGAAGGGGGCAATCAGCCCCAGCATTTT. Amino acids: CATSEGGNQPQHF.

This clonotype was counted at least ten times. The chain has TRBV27 and TRBJ1-4; D is ambiguous. The CDR3 is made up of 14 amino acids. CDR1 and CDR2 (germline): MNHEY, SMNVEV (reference sequence). V was clipped by 8 bases and J by 2 bases, with 12 bases between them. CDR3 sequence reads: CASGWTATNEKLFF. CDR3 in DNA: TGTGCCAGCGGTTGGACTGCTACTAATGAAAAACTGTTTTTT. The variable domain in full, with the rest retrieved from reference TRBV27 and TRBJ1-4, is EAQVTQNPRYLITVTGKKLTVTCSQNMNHEYMSWYRQDPGLGLRQIYYSMNVEVTDKGDVPEGYKVSRKEKRNFPLILESPSPNQTSLYFCASGWTATNEKLFFGSGTQLSVL.

This clonotype was recorded many times. The rearrangement links TRBV3-1 to TRBJ2-7, with TRBD1 matching over 12 bases. The CDR3 extends over 16 amino acids. Germline CDR1 and CDR2: LGHDT and YNNKEL (reference sequence). Trimming at V came to 3 bases and at J to 7 bases, leaving 10 bases not matched to a gene. CDR3: CASSHFAGQGAGEQYF. CDR3 nucleotide sequence: TGTGCCAGCAGCCACTTCGCGGGACAGGGGGCAGGGGAGCAGTACTTC.

Ten or more counts support this clonotype. V gene TRBV5-1 combines with J gene TRBJ1-1, with 7 nucleotides matching TRBD1. This CDR3 comprises 14 residues. Germline CDR1 reads SGHRS; CDR2 reads YFSETQ. The trim removed 4 bases at V and 1 base at J, leaving 4 bases unmatched. The CDR3 region has the DNA TGCGCCAGCAGCCCAGGGGGACCGAACACTGAAGCTTTCTTT. The encoded protein is CASSPGGPNTEAFF.

This clonotype was picked up many times. The chain couples TRBV24-1 to TRBJ2-1; D possibly corresponds to TRBD2 (5 bases). CDR3 length: 14 residues. CDR1 is KGHDR and CDR2 is SFDVKD in the germline V gene. V lost 1 base and J 4 bases, leaving 7 bases between the germline ends. The CDR3 region has the DNA TGTGCCACCAGTGATTTTGGCGGGTACAATGAGCAGTTCTTC. It encodes CATSDFGGYNEQFF.